This TCR beta chain came from a study of cytomegalovirus exposure and HLA in healthy donors. Whole-study findings and limits: There was a cluster of highly shared sequence variants that was likely a sequencing artifact.

In this sample, this clone turned up a few times. The antigen remains undetermined. Researchers ran the PCR with 60 Vbeta and 13 Jbeta primers. TCRdb's copy holds only in-frame clones and misses some; the assay was immunoSEQ multiplex PCR. The data hold about 190,000 clones, with just under 75% observed a single time. The TCR comes from a man in his thirties or forties in good health and CMV-seropositive. The sequenced material came from PBMCs.

The CDR3 region has the DNA TGTGCCAGTAGTCTCGTGAGCGACTACGAGCAGTACTTC. Protein: CASSLVSDYEQYF. V and J are TRBV19 and TRBJ2-7; D not certain. The CDR3 length is 13 residues. Trimming shortened V by 5 bases and J by 3 bases, and 11 bases separated the two germline ends. Germline CDR1 LNHDA, CDR2 SQIVND (reference sequence).